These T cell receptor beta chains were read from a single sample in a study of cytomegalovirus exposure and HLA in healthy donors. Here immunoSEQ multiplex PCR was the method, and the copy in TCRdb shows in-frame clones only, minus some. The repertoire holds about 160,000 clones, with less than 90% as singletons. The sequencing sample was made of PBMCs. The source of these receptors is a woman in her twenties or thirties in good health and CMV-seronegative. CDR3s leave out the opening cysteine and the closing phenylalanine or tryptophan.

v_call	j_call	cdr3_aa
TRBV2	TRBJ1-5	ASRLNQPQH
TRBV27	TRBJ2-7	ASSLKREASYEQY
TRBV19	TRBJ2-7	ASSRGDRVYEQY
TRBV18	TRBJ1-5	ASSPGRDGNQPQH
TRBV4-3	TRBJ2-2	ASSHPGTGDTGELF
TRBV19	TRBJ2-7	ASSKIRDTQNPYEQY
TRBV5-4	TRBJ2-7	ASSHPRRDGSYEQY
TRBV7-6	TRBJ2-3	ASTPAAGSGDTQY
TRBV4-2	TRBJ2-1	ASSQGRGDEQF
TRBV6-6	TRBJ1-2	ASSYLTGDYGYT
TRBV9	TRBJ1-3	ASSVASAGTGNTIY
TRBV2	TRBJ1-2	ASSAQGTGYT
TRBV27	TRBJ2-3	ASSEARGGEY
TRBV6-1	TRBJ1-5	ASSGGLFQPQH
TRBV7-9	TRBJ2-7	ASSLAGRLYEQY
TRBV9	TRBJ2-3	ASNSGVPRDTQY
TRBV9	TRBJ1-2	ASSESRDRRGYT
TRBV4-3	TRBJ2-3	ASSQVYGGAIDTQY
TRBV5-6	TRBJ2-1	ASQQGGRVYEQF
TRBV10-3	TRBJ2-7	ATIGPGTTTYEQY
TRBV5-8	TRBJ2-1	ASSRPPSGRGNEQF
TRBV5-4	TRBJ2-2	ASRAEGTGELF
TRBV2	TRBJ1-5	ASSGTGGQPQH
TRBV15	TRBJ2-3	ATSPLSGATDTQY
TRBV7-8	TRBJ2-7	ASSLAGQSYEQY
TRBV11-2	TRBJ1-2	ASTKEGGYT
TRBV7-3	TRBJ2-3	ASSLRERFTDTQY
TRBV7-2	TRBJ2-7	ASSSTSDPYEQY
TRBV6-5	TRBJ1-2	ASSSRPEANYGYT
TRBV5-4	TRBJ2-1	ASSPGGAGNEQF
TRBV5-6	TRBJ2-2	ASSPGQGFSGELF
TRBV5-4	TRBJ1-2	ASSLYSPWGGYT
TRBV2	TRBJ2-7	ASRYSGEQY
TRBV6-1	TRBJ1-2	ASSEGVGSYGYT
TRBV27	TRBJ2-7	ASSPVAGSHEQY
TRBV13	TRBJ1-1	ASSLGSWGTEAF
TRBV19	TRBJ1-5	ASSISGGNQPQH